This T cell receptor (beta chain) emerged from a study of blood T cell repertoires in COVID-19. Produced via immunoSEQ multiplex PCR; TCRdb's table is partial and in-frame only. The sample consists of 150,000 to 200,000 clones, approximately 80% of them appearing once. The germline CDR1 and CDR2 sequences are SGHTA and FQGNSA. V lost 1 base and J 8 bases, leaving 9 bases between the germline ends. The CDR3 has 14 amino acids. The TCR sequence derives from a man over 45 who had recovered from COVID-19. This chain connects TRBV7-2 to TRBJ1-6, with D unresolved. Sequenced sample: PBMCs or T cells enriched from blood (not recorded which). The CDR3 DNA sequence: TGTGCCAGCAGCTTAGTGGGCAAAGATTCACCCCTCCACTTT. The encoded protein is CASSLVGKDSPLHF. The whole variable domain, filled in from reference TRBV7-2 and TRBJ1-6, reads GAGVSQSPSNKVTEKGKDVELRCDPISGHTALYWYRQSLGQGLEFLIYFQGNSAPDKSGLPSDRFSAERTGGSVSTLTIQRTQQEDSAVYLCASSLVGKDSPLHFGNGTRLTVT.